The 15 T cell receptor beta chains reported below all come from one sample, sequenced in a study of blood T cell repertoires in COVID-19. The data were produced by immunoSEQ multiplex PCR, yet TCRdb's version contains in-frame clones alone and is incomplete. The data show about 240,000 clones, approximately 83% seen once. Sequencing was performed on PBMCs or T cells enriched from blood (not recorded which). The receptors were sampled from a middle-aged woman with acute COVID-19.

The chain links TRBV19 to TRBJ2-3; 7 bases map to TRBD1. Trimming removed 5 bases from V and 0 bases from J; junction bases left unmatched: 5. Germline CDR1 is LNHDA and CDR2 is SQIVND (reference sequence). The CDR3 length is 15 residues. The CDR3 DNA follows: TGTGCCAGTAGTGTCGGACAGGTTAGCACAGATACGCAGTATTTT. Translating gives CASSVGQVSTDTQYF. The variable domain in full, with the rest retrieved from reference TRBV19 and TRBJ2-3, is DGGITQSPKYLFRKEGQNVTLSCEQNLNHDAMYWYRQDPGQGLRLIYYSQIVNDFQKGDIAEGYSVSREKKESFPLTVTSAQKNPTAFYLCASSVGQVSTDTQYFGPGTRLTVL.

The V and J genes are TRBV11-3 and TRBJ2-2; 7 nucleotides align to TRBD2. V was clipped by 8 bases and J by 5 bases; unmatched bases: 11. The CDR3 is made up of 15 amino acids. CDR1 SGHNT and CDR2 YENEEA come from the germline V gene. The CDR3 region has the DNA TGTGCCAGCCGAAGAGGCGGGAGTGGAACCGGGGAGCTGTTTTTT. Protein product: CASRRGGSGTGELFF.

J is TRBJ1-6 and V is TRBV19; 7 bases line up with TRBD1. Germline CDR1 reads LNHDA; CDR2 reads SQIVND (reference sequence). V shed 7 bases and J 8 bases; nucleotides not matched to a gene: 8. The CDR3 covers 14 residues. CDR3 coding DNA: TGTGCCAGTAATGCCCCCGACAGGGATTCACCCCTCCACTTT. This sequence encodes CASNAPDRDSPLHF.

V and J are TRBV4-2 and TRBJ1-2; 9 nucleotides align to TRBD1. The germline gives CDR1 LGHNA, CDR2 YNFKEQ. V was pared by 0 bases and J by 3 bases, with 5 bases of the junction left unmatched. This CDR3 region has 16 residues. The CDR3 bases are TGTGCCAGCAGCCAAGATAGGGGACAGGGAGACTATGGCTACACCTTC. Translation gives CASSQDRGQGDYGYTF.

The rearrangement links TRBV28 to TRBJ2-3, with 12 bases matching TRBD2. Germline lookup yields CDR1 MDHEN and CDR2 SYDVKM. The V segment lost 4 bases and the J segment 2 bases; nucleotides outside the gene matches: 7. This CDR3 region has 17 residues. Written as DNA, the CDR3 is TGTGCCAGCAGTTACCCTGGACTAGCGGGAAACACAGATACGCAGTATTTT. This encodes CASSYPGLAGNTDTQYF.

CDR3 residues: CASSLGQLNIQYF. The CDR3 DNA reads as TGTGCCAGCAGCCTGGGACAGTTAAACATTCAGTACTTC. The gene calls are TRBV13 and TRBJ2-4; 7 positions match TRBD1. V shed 5 bases, J shed 6 bases, and the junction held 4 bases outside the gene matches. This CDR3 is built from 13 residues. Germline lookup yields CDR1 PRHDT and CDR2 FYEKMQ (reference sequence).

The DNA for the CDR3 is TGTGCCACCAGTGATCGCGACAGGGTCTCCTACAATGAGCAGTTCTTC. Protein product: CATSDRDRVSYNEQFF. This sequence joins TRBV24-1 and TRBJ2-1; 7 nucleotides match TRBD1. J lost 0 bases, V lost 3 bases, and 4 bases had no gene match. Germline V lookup: CDR1 KGHDR, CDR2 SFDVKD. The CDR3 is made up of 16 amino acids.

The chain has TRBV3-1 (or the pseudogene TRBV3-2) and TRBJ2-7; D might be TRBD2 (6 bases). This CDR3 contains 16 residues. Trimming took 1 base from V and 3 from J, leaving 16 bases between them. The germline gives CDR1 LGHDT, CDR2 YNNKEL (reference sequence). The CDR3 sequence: CASSQVLSGQSYEQYF. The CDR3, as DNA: TGTGCCAGCAGCCAAGTCCTTAGCGGACAAAGCTACGAGCAGTACTTC.

The CDR3 here is CATSDLQGAGTSGSHGELFF. The CDR3 DNA sequence: TGTGCCACCAGTGATTTGCAGGGAGCCGGGACTAGCGGGAGTCACGGGGAGCTGTTTTTT. The V and J genes are TRBV24-1 and TRBJ2-2; 14 bases agree with TRBD2. Germline V CDR1 and CDR2: KGHDR, SFDVKD. This CDR3 has 20 residues. V shed 0 bases, J shed 7 bases, and the junction held 12 bases outside the gene matches.

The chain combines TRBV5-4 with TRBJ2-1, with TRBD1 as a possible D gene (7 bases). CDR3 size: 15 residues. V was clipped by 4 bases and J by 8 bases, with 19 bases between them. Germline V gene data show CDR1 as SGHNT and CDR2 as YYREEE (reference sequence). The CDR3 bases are TGTGCCAGCAGCCCGACAGGGAGGATTAGCGATGAGCAGTTCTTC. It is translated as CASSPTGRISDEQFF.

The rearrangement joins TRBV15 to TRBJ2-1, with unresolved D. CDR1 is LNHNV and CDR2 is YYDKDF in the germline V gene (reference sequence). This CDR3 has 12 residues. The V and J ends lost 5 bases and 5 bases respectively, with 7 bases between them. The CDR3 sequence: CATSDLDNEQFF. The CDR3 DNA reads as TGTGCCACCAGCGACTTGGACAATGAGCAGTTCTTC.

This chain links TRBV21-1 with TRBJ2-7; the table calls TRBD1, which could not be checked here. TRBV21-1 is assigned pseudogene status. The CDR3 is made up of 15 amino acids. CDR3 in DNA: TGTGCCAGCAGCGAAAAACAGGGGCCCGTGAGGGAGCAGTACTTC. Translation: CASSEKQGPVREQYF.

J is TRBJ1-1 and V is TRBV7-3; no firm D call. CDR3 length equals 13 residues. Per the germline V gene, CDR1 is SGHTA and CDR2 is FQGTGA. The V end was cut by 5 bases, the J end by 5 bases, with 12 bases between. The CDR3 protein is CASSPGRGTEAFF. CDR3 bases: TGTGCCAGCAGCCCCGGTCGGGGTACTGAAGCTTTCTTT.

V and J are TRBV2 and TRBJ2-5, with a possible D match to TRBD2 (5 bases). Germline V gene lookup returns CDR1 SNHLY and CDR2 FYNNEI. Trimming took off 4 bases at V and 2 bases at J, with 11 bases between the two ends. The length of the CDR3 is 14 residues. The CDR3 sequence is CASSVQRAQETQYF. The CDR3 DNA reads TGTGCCAGCAGTGTTCAGAGGGCACAAGAGACCCAGTACTTC.

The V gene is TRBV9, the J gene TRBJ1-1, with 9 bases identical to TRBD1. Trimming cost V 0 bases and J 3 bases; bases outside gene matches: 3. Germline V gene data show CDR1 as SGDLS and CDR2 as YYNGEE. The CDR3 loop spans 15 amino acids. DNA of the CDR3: TGTGCCAGCAGCGTAGCTTGGGACAGGGACACTGAAGCTTTCTTT. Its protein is CASSVAWDRDTEAFF.